The entry that follows covers one T cell receptor beta chain sequence. The data originate from a study of blood T cell repertoires in COVID-19. How the authors handled the data: Estimated nucleated cell counts came from reference gene primer amplification. Profiled with immunoSEQ multiplex PCR; TCRdb holds only in-frame clones, not every one. For V, J and clone size, that table is used; D and trimming come from the DNA. The sample contains tens of thousands of clones, approximately 86% of which appear only once. Trimming removed 1 base from V and 3 bases from J; junction bases left unmatched: 6. Germline-derived CDR1 and CDR2 are LNHDA and SQIVND (reference sequence). This CDR3 region has 15 residues.

This clonotype originated in a human donor in a cohort sampled during active COVID-19. The donor label of this sample is uncertain. Sample: peripheral blood. The J gene is TRBJ2-7, the V gene TRBV19, with 7 bases matching TRBD2. CDR3 nucleotide sequence: TGTGCCAGTAGTATAGTGGGAGGGGTAAGCTACGAGCAGTACTTC. It specifies CASSIVGGVSYEQYF.